The clone carrying this T cell receptor (beta chain) occurred many times. These data belong to a study of early T cells in non-severe SARS-CoV-2 infection. TCRdb re-derived calls from the 5' RACE reads in MiXCR, one entry per CDR3 protein. The profile shows over 25,000 distinct CDR3 sequences, approximately 5.3% of them singletons. Germline loops: CDR1 SGHRS, CDR2 YFSETQ. Between the trimmed V and J ends, which lost 0 bases and 0 bases, there was a span of 10 bases. The CDR3 runs 16 residues. This chain links TRBV5-1 with TRBJ1-5; D uncertain. The receptor was isolated from an adult who was a healthcare worker with PCR-confirmed SARS-CoV-2 infection or an uninfected control (not recorded which). Sequenced: whole blood. The CDR3 coding sequence is TGCGCCAGCAGCTTGGATGGAGTTGATAGCAATCAGCCCCAGCATTTT. It is translated as CASSLDGVDSNQPQHF.